This note documents a single TCR beta chain sequence. Antigen unknown. These data originate in a study of T cell responses to AZD1222 COVID-19 vaccine. Regarding the study as a whole: Donors were chiefly white British, with a greater number of females, and clonal diversity was perhaps underestimated. Seropositive status at baseline applied to only a handful of AZD1222 recipients. Two AZD1222 doses significantly raised spike-specific TCR breadth and depth over controls.

Both about-4-week and about-12-week second-dose recipients were combined. V was clipped by 3 bases and J by 5 bases, with 10 bases between them. Germline CDR1 reads SEHNR; CDR2 reads FQNEAQ (reference sequence). CDR3 length: 13 residues. TCRdb keeps only in-frame clones here, not all; method: immunoSEQ multiplex PCR. Among around 44,000 clones listed, approximately 86% were seen once. The clonotype originates from an adult who received the AZD1222 COVID-19 vaccine. The genes are TRBV7-9 and TRBJ2-5; perhaps TRBD1 as D (5 bases). Sample: peripheral blood, taken 28 days after the second AZD1222 dose. CDR3 amino acids: CASSFDWGETQYF. The CDR3 DNA is TGTGCCAGCAGCTTTGATTGGGGCGAGACCCAGTACTTC. The variable domain in full, completed from reference TRBV7-9 and TRBJ2-5, reads DTGVSQNPRHKITKRGQNVTFRCDPISEHNRLYWYRQTLGQGPEFLTYFQNEAQLEKSRLLSDRFSAERPKGSFSTLEIQRTEQGDSAMYLCASSFDWGETQYFGPGTRLLVL.